This TCR beta chain was documented in a study of cytomegalovirus exposure and HLA in healthy donors. Study-wide points: It was reported that the classifier diagnosed cytomegalovirus status with high specificity and sensitivity in both the original and validation cohorts. TRBV6-2, TRBV6-3 and some other V segments were excluded as indistinguishable. Equally common other TCR beta chains were less clonally expanded than HLA-associated ones, a later analysis found. A previous analysis found most TCR beta V segments productive roughly 90% or roughly 30% of the time.

Germline V gives CDR1 GTSNPN, CDR2 SVGIG (reference sequence). This CDR3 is 15 amino acids long. V was pared by 3 bases and J by 2 bases, with 14 bases between. Use of 60 Vbeta and 13 Jbeta primers characterized the PCR. The protocol was immunoSEQ multiplex PCR, while the TCRdb copy is restricted to in-frame clones and leaves out a portion. Its clone listing holds 200,000 or so clones. In regard to this clone: Its antigen is not known.

This clonotype was obtained from a boy younger than 18 in good health and CMV-seronegative. This chain connects TRBV30 to TRBJ1-3; weak D call: TRBD1 (5 bases). Specimen: PBMCs. CDR3 DNA: TGTGCCTGGAGGGATTCAGGGTCAGCTGGAAACACCATATATTTT. Protein: CAWRDSGSAGNTIYF.